The entry below describes one T cell receptor beta chain. TCRdb's copy holds only in-frame clones and misses some; the assay was immunoSEQ multiplex PCR. The table has 250,000 or so clones, around 84% seen once; the top ten hold about 2.1%. The data stem from a study of blood T cell repertoires in COVID-19. The CDR3 has 16 amino acids. The germline CDR1 and CDR2 sequences are MNHNS and SASEGT. The V end was cut by 3 bases, the J end by 5 bases, with 19 bases between. The receptor's source is a man aged 35 to 55 who had recovered from COVID-19. This chain links TRBV6-1 with TRBJ2-5; a possible D gene is TRBD2 (6 bases). The sequenced sample consisted of peripheral blood. The CDR3: CASSDFGVEGRETQYF. In DNA form, the CDR3 reads TGTGCCAGCAGTGACTTTGGGGTCGAGGGGAGGGAGACCCAGTACTTC.